This passage covers 27 T cell receptor beta chains from one sample sequenced in a study of OX40 agonist ivuxolimab in advanced cancers. Assay: immunoSEQ multiplex PCR; the TCRdb copy retains only in-frame clones and omits some. The sample lists tens of thousands of clones, over 70% occurring once. Here the sequenced sample was CD4+ or CD8+ T cells sorted from blood, taken in a trial of the OX40 agonist ivuxolimab. The receptors stem from an adult with an advanced solid tumor such as melanoma, head and neck, liver or kidney cancer.

In its sample, this clone was seen a few times. The chain has TRBV7-9 and TRBJ1-1; a weak D match, TRBD1 (6 bases). From germline, CDR1 is SEHNR and CDR2 FQNEAQ (reference sequence). The CDR3 is made up of 15 amino acids. V was trimmed by 5 bases and J by 1 base, leaving 14 bases between them. The CDR3 loop is CASSPWAGENTEAFF. The CDR3 DNA is TGTGCCAGCAGCCCGTGGGCAGGGGAGAACACTGAAGCTTTCTTT.

The V and J genes are TRBV10-3 and TRBJ1-5, with a tentative D call TRBD1 (5 bases). From germline, CDR1 is ENHRY and CDR2 SYGVKD. This CDR3 has 12 residues. Trimming pared 10 bases from V and 5 bases from J, leaving 12 bases between. In DNA, the CDR3 is TGTGCCACCGCTGAGGGGCATCAGCCCCAGCATTTT. Residues: CATAEGHQPQHF.

The chain links TRBV5-1 to TRBJ1-3; 7 bases agree with TRBD1. This CDR3 contains 15 residues. Per the germline V gene, CDR1 is SGHRS and CDR2 is YFSETQ. V shed 4 bases and J 8 bases; nucleotides not matched to a gene: 12. The DNA for the CDR3 is TGCGCCAGCAGCCTGGAGGGGGCCCGGTGGGACACCATATATTTT. The encoded protein is CASSLEGARWDTIYF.

CDR3 in amino acids: CSVGRASYEQYF. The CDR3 nucleotides read TGCAGCGTTGGCAGGGCCTCCTACGAGCAGTACTTC. The V gene is TRBV29-1, the J gene TRBJ2-7; a possible D gene is TRBD1 (5 bases). Germline values: CDR1 SQVTM, CDR2 ANQGSEA. The CDR3 contains 12 residues. V shed 4 bases and J shed 0 bases, with 7 bases lying between them.

The chain carries TRBV27 and TRBJ2-2; D perhaps matches TRBD1 (6 bases). CDR3 length: 14 residues. Germline CDR1 MNHEY, CDR2 SMNVEV (reference sequence). V shed 4 bases and J shed 7 bases, with 13 bases lying between them. CDR3 loop: CASSSGVYGGELFF. In nucleotides, the CDR3 is TGTGCCAGCAGTTCAGGGGTTTATGGCGGGGAGCTGTTTTTT.

CDR3 coding DNA: TGTGCCAGCAGCTTTTCGACAGCGTACGAGCAGTACTTC. Amino acids: CASSFSTAYEQYF. The genes are TRBV11-2 and TRBJ2-7; tentative D call: TRBD1 (5 bases). CDR3 length: 13 residues. Germline V CDR1 and CDR2: SGHAT, FQNNGV. V lost 3 bases to trimming and J lost 4 bases, with 10 bases between them.

This chain links TRBV7-9 with TRBJ2-3; no clear D gene. Between the trimmed V and J ends, which lost 1 base and 4 bases, there was a span of 3 bases. The CDR3 is made up of 12 amino acids. Germline V lookup: CDR1 SEHNR, CDR2 FQNEAQ (reference sequence). CDR3 bases: TGTGCCAGCAGCTTAGATGCAGATACGCAGTATTTT. Translating it yields CASSLDADTQYF.

The chain combines TRBV6-1 with TRBJ2-1; TRBD2 agrees at 7 bases. After removal of 3 bases from V and 4 bases from J, the junction contained 9 bases not matched to a gene. CDR3 length equals 16 residues. Germline lookup yields CDR1 MNHNS and CDR2 SASEGT. CDR3 sequence: CASSDGASGPYNEQFF. The CDR3 DNA reads as TGTGCCAGCAGTGACGGCGCTAGCGGACCATACAATGAGCAGTTCTTC.

V usage is TRBV7-2 and J usage is TRBJ1-4; tentative D call: TRBD1 (6 bases). The CDR3 is made up of 17 amino acids. In germline, CDR1 is SGHTA, CDR2 FQGNSA. The germline V and J ends were trimmed by 7 bases and 2 bases, with 20 bases remaining between them. The CDR3 sequence is CASTPAGARPTNEKLFF. CDR3 bases: TGTGCCAGCACCCCGGCAGGGGCCAGGCCCACTAATGAAAAACTGTTTTTT. Full variable domain (rest looked up from reference TRBV7-2 and TRBJ1-4): GAGVSQSPSNKVTEKGKDVELRCDPISGHTALYWYRQSLGQGLEFLIYFQGNSAPDKSGLPSDRFSAERTGGSVSTLTIQRTQQEDSAVYLCASTPAGARPTNEKLFFGSGTQLSVL.

The rearrangement uses TRBV7-8 and TRBJ2-1; TRBD1 matches 7 bases. Germline loops: CDR1 SGHVS, CDR2 FQNEAQ. The CDR3 has 18 residues. V shed 2 bases, J shed 4 bases, and the junction held 14 bases outside the gene matches. The CDR3 region is CASSLIVSDRVSYNEQFF. The CDR3 DNA follows: TGTGCCAGCAGCTTAATTGTGTCAGACAGGGTATCGTACAATGAGCAGTTCTTC.

A word on this clone: The junction does not match germline at one end; this may be a read error. The chain uses TRBV11-2 and TRBJ2-2; maybe TRBD2 (6 bases). The CDR3 extends over 16 amino acids. Per germline, CDR1 SGHAT and CDR2 FQNNGV. The CDR3 nucleotides are TGTGCCAGCGGCTTAGGAGGACTAAGGAACACCGGGGAGCTGTTTTTT. The encoded protein is CASGLGGLRNTGELFF.

The chain combines TRBV6-5 with TRBJ1-6; D not certain. Germline V lookup: CDR1 MNHEY, CDR2 SVGAGI. This CDR3 is 10 amino acids long. The V end was cut by 5 bases, the J end by 15 bases, with 8 bases between. The CDR3 DNA follows: TGTGCCAGCAGTCACCCCCGCCTCCACTTT. As protein: CASSHPRLHF.

This chain connects TRBV29-1 to TRBJ2-3, with TRBD1 matching 11 bases. CDR1 SQVTM and CDR2 ANQGSEA come from the germline V gene. The CDR3 loop spans 13 amino acids. Germline trimming cut 6 bases from V and 2 bases from J; bases unmatched to any gene: 1. The CDR3 reads CSVGQGATDTQYF. The CDR3 DNA sequence: TGCAGCGTCGGACAGGGGGCCACAGATACGCAGTATTTT.

The chain recombines TRBV5-8 with TRBJ2-3; a weak D match, TRBD2 (5 bases). V dropped 2 bases and J dropped 11 bases, with 15 bases sitting between them. The CDR3 contains 13 residues. Germline lookup yields CDR1 SGHTS and CDR2 YDEGEE. CDR3 amino acids: CASSLFRAAGQYF. Written as DNA, the CDR3 is TGTGCCAGCAGCTTATTCCGGGCCGCGGGGCAGTATTTT.

The V call is TRBV27, the J call TRBJ2-5; D is ambiguous. Germline V gives CDR1 MNHEY, CDR2 SMNVEV (reference sequence). The CDR3 contains 14 residues. Trimming took off 3 bases at V and 1 base at J, with 9 bases between the two ends. CDR3 sequence (DNA): TGTGCCAGCAGTTTCTCGGGTCCCCAAGAGACCCAGTACTTC. Its translation is CASSFSGPQETQYF.

The chain couples TRBV5-1 to TRBJ2-5, with TRBD2 identical over 14 bases. CDR1 SGHRS and CDR2 YFSETQ come from the germline V gene. CDR3 length: 18 residues. The junction had 11 bases not matched to a gene; V was cut back by 5 bases and J by 2 bases. CDR3 in amino acids: CASRRGTSGSRGQETQYF. The CDR3, as DNA: TGCGCCAGCAGACGTGGGACTAGCGGGAGCCGGGGACAAGAGACCCAGTACTTC. Full variable domain (outside the CDR3, taken from reference TRBV5-1 and TRBJ2-5): KAGVTQTPRYLIKTRGQQVTLSCSPISGHRSVSWYQQTPGQGLQFLFEYFSETQRNKGNFPGRFSGRQFSNSRSEMNVSTLELGDSALYLCASRRGTSGSRGQETQYFGPGTRLLVL.

V usage is TRBV6-5 and J usage is TRBJ2-6; no reliable D call. Trimming removed 0 bases from V and 3 bases from J, with 9 bases in between. Germline V lookup: CDR1 MNHEY, CDR2 SVGAGI. There are 16 residues in the CDR3. The CDR3 is CASSYSLTVGANVLTF. The CDR3, as DNA: TGTGCCAGCAGTTACTCCTTGACCGTTGGGGCCAACGTCCTGACTTTC.

The chain is built from TRBV6-5 and TRBJ1-3; D unclear. CDR1 MNHEY and CDR2 SVGAGI come from the germline V gene. Trimming left V 0 bases short and J 0 bases short, with 9 bases between. The CDR3 totals 16 residues. CDR3 coding DNA: TGTGCCAGCAGTTACTCTAGACGGTTCTCTGGAAACACCATATATTTT. Encoded protein: CASSYSRRFSGNTIYF.

The gene calls are TRBV7-2 and TRBJ2-7; possible D gene TRBD2, 6 bases. The CDR3 length is 14 residues. Per germline, CDR1 SGHTA and CDR2 FQGNSA. Trimming shortened V by 8 bases and J by 1 base, and 15 bases separated the two germline ends. CDR3 protein: CASLLEGGSYEQYF. The DNA for the CDR3 is TGTGCCAGCCTATTGGAGGGCGGTTCCTACGAGCAGTACTTC. The whole variable domain, remainder taken from reference TRBV7-2 and TRBJ2-7, is GAGVSQSPSNKVTEKGKDVELRCDPISGHTALYWYRQSLGQGLEFLIYFQGNSAPDKSGLPSDRFSAERTGGSVSTLTIQRTQQEDSAVYLCASLLEGGSYEQYFGPGTRLTVT.

This sequence joins TRBV12-2 and TRBJ2-7; the DNA was not compared with TRBD2, the D call given in the table. TRBV12-2 is designated a pseudogene. The CDR3 extends over 16 amino acids. CDR3 sequence: CASRSGLYGRDNEQYF. Written as DNA, the CDR3 is TGTGCAAGTCGCTCCGGACTCTATGGCAGAGATAACGAGCAGTACTTC.

The chain links TRBV18 to TRBJ2-6, with D possibly being TRBD2 (6 bases). Trimming took 2 bases from V and 2 from J, leaving 19 bases between them. The germline V gene encodes CDR1 KGHSH and CDR2 LQKENI. The CDR3 loop spans 19 amino acids. The CDR3 is CASSPEGAGRGAGANVLTF. The CDR3 DNA sequence: TGTGCCAGCTCACCAGAGGGTGCGGGGAGAGGAGCTGGGGCCAACGTCCTGACTTTC.

The chain couples TRBV19 to TRBJ2-7; no firm D call. From germline, CDR1 is LNHDA and CDR2 SQIVND (reference sequence). CDR3 length: 15 residues. V was clipped by 1 base and J by 2 bases, with 12 bases between them. CDR3 coding DNA: TGTGCCAGTAGTATAGCCCCGGGCGGTACCTACGAGCAGTACTTC. Translated, it gives CASSIAPGGTYEQYF.

The chain carries TRBV18 and TRBJ2-5; possibly TRBD2 for D (6 bases). Germline CDR1 and CDR2: KGHSH and LQKENI. The V end was cut by 1 base, the J end by 5 bases, with 11 bases between. The CDR3 sequence is 14 residues long. The CDR3 bases are TGTGCCAGCTCACCACAGGGACTTCCGGAGACCCAGTACTTC. Translation: CASSPQGLPETQYF.

The chain combines TRBV29-1 with TRBJ2-7; D is unclear. Trimming cost V 3 bases and J 5 bases, with 8 bases left between them. Germline lookup yields CDR1 SQVTM and CDR2 ANQGSEA. The CDR3 contains 11 residues. The CDR3 loop is CSVDTSDEQYF. The CDR3 bases are TGCAGCGTTGACACCTCGGACGAGCAGTACTTC.

The chain joins TRBV30 to TRBJ1-2; a possible D gene is TRBD1 (6 bases). This CDR3 region has 11 residues. Germline assignment: CDR1 GTSNPN and CDR2 SVGIG (reference sequence). V was pared by 2 bases and J by 8 bases, with 9 bases between. The CDR3 is CAWSRGAGYTF. The CDR3 nucleotides are TGTGCCTGGAGTCGGGGGGCGGGCTACACCTTC.

The V call is TRBV30, the J call TRBJ1-6; 11 bases match TRBD1. Germline values: CDR1 GTSNPN, CDR2 SVGIG (reference sequence). The V segment lost 5 bases and the J segment 7 bases; nucleotides outside the gene matches: 4. This CDR3 spans 14 amino acids. This CDR3 reads CAWGGQGGNSPLHF. The CDR3 DNA sequence: TGTGCCTGGGGGGGACAGGGGGGCAATTCACCCCTCCACTTT.

The chain combines TRBV27 with TRBJ2-1; D unresolved. Germline V CDR1 and CDR2: MNHEY, SMNVEV (reference sequence). Deletions cut 2 bases from V and 4 bases from J, with 9 bases between. The CDR3 loop spans 14 amino acids. In DNA form, the CDR3 reads TGTGCCAGCAGTTTAAGGTCCACATACAATGAGCAGTTCTTC. Encoded protein: CASSLRSTYNEQFF.